A single sample gave rise to the 10 T cell receptor beta chains below, sequenced in a study of blood T cell repertoires in COVID-19. Data came from immunoSEQ multiplex PCR; TCRdb stores just in-frame clones and leaves some out. The table has about 250,000 clones, more than 80% seen once. The sample comprised PBMCs or T cells enriched from blood (not recorded which). These receptors originate from a woman under 30 who had recovered from COVID-19.

This clone has only one observation. This rearrangement joins TRBV20-1 to TRBJ1-5, with 8 bases that match TRBD1. The CDR3 covers 14 residues. V lost 3 bases, J lost 9 bases, and 10 bases stayed unmatched. From germline, CDR1 is DFQATT and CDR2 SNEGSKA (reference sequence). The CDR3 loop is CSASGQGAWWPQHF. The CDR3 coding sequence is TGCAGTGCTAGTGGCCAGGGGGCCTGGTGGCCCCAGCATTTT.

This clone was observed a single time. The chain employs TRBV11-3 and TRBJ2-3; 7 nucleotides line up with TRBD2. The CDR3 contains 15 residues. After removal of 3 bases from V and 0 bases from J, the junction contained 3 bases not matched to a gene. Looked up from germline, CDR1 is SGHNT and CDR2 is YENEEA. Written as DNA, the CDR3 is TGTGCCAGCAGCTTGAGAGCGGGAAGCACAGATACGCAGTATTTT. Protein: CASSLRAGSTDTQYF.

The rearrangement joins TRBV9 to TRBJ1-3; possible D gene TRBD1, 5 bases. Trimming took off 0 bases at V and 1 base at J, with 11 bases between the two ends. CDR1 and CDR2 (germline): SGDLS, YYNGEE. The CDR3 spans 16 residues. CDR3 in amino acids: CASSVEQGISGNTIYF. The CDR3 nucleotides read TGTGCCAGCAGCGTAGAGCAGGGTATTTCTGGAAACACCATATATTTT.

The chain links TRBV12-3 or TRBV12-4 to TRBJ1-1; no firm D call. The CDR3 runs to 11 residues. V lost 2 bases and J 10 bases, leaving 8 bases between the germline ends. The CDR3 is CASSLQAGAFF. The CDR3 bases are TGTGCCAGCAGTTTACAGGCGGGAGCTTTCTTT.

This clone came up once. J is TRBJ1-1 and V is TRBV6-5, with D perhaps TRBD1 (6 bases). Germline V gene data show CDR1 as MNHEY and CDR2 as SVGAGI. This CDR3 has 14 amino acids. V was trimmed by 7 bases and J by 7 bases, leaving 19 bases between them. CDR3 bases: TGTGCCAGCACCCGGGGAGGGGGTAGGGGTGAAGCTTTCTTT. Its translation: CASTRGGGRGEAFF.

The chain links TRBV15 to TRBJ1-5; 7 bases are a match to TRBD1. The trim removed 5 bases at V and 2 bases at J, leaving 3 bases unmatched. The CDR3 covers 14 residues. CDR1 and CDR2 from the germline V gene are LNHNV and YYDKDF (reference sequence). This CDR3 reads CATSGRGGNQPQHF. For the CDR3, the DNA is TGTGCCACCAGCGGCAGGGGGGGCAATCAGCCCCAGCATTTT.

This clone appeared a few times. The chain links TRBV6-5 to TRBJ1-1, with 7 bases fitting TRBD1. CDR1 is MNHEY, CDR2 SVGAGI, per germline. This CDR3 has 13 amino acids. V gave up 7 bases and J gave up 1 base; unmatched junction bases: 3. The CDR3 reads CASMDRSNTEAFF. CDR3 nucleotide sequence: TGTGCCAGCATGGACAGGTCGAACACTGAAGCTTTCTTT.

The chain recombines TRBV2 with TRBJ2-5; TRBD1 might be the D (5 bases). The CDR3 is 14 amino acids. The V and J ends lost 6 bases and 4 bases respectively, with 15 bases between them. CDR1 is SNHLY and CDR2 is FYNNEI in the germline V gene. The DNA of the CDR3 is TGTGCCAGCAGCGCCCAGGGATCATTAGAGACCCAGTACTTC. It specifies CASSAQGSLETQYF. The whole variable domain, remainder taken from reference TRBV2 and TRBJ2-5, is EPEVTQTPSHQVTQMGQEVILRCVPISNHLYFYWYRQILGQKVEFLVSFYNNEISEKSEIFDDQFSVERPDGSNFTLKIRSTKLEDSAMYFCASSAQGSLETQYFGPGTRLLVL.

This clone has just one count. This chain links TRBV24-1 with TRBJ2-6; the D gene is possibly TRBD2 (6 bases). V was shortened by 6 bases and J by 2 bases, with 7 bases between the two germline ends. Germline values: CDR1 KGHDR, CDR2 SFDVKD. The length of the CDR3 is 14 residues. CDR3 sequence: CATSPGAGANVLTF. As DNA, the CDR3 is TGTGCCACCAGTCCGGGGGCTGGGGCCAACGTCCTGACTTTC.

This chain links TRBV7-8 with TRBJ1-5, with a possible D match to TRBD1 (5 bases). Trimming stripped 1 base from V and 0 bases from J, with 16 bases between. Germline loops: CDR1 SGHVS, CDR2 FQNEAQ. CDR3 length: 18 amino acids. This CDR3 reads CASSLGEGSGYSNQPQHF. The CDR3 DNA sequence: TGTGCCAGCAGCTTAGGGGAGGGGTCGGGATATAGCAATCAGCCCCAGCATTTT.